This T cell receptor (beta chain) originates from a study of cytomegalovirus exposure and HLA in healthy donors (dated by TCRdb to 2015 to 2018). Broadly, across the study: A later analysis indicated that the 90 to 150 validation repertoires were generated on the platform also employed for the roughly 720 repertoires of the first cohort. In addition to the first cohort of 666 subjects, a separate validation cohort of 130 or so different subjects was used. High-throughput TCR immunosequencing, statistical association of individual TCRs with disease status, and machine learning were combined to predict cytomegalovirus infection status. The study aimed to test whether signatures of past pathogen exposure could be identified by cataloging public T cell receptors. What the work shows at the level of the full study, not this receptor alone: Most TCR sequences were observed very rarely across donors, whereas some public TCRs were present in many individuals. A few of the identified cytomegalovirus-associated TCR beta chains were confirmed in vitro to be specific for cytomegalovirus antigens. All 120 or so repertoires were used to score co-occurrence in the validation cohort in a later analysis, because that analysis had no HLA typing for the cohort. The authors suggested that the approach could potentially be generalized to other disease states and immunological phenotypes. A total of fewer than 200 TCR beta chains were listed by the study as associated with cytomegalovirus. A later analysis found that TCRs clustered in the first cohort also tended to co-occur in the approximately 120 validation repertoires, with 94% of cluster scores above 0. The classifier was reported to diagnose cytomegalovirus status with high specificity and sensitivity in both the original cohort and the validation cohort.

A note on this clone: What this receptor recognizes is not known. It has no much larger one-base neighbor in the sample; base qualities were not kept.

The donors belonged to the validation cohort of around 110 subjects, which was separate from the approximately 700-subject first cohort. In the germline V gene, CDR1 corresponds to SNHLY and CDR2 to FYNNEI. The CDR3 runs 12 amino acids, cysteine and phenylalanine included. Of the read, only the CDR3 DNA is kept; its 36 bases are in frame from base 1. The V end loses 5 bases and the J end loses 6 bases, and a stretch of 8 bases separates them. To prepare the library, the immunoSEQ multiplex PCR assay was applied. The authors' analysis ran thus. A statistical classification framework was built for diagnosing cytomegalovirus status from the catalog of TCR beta chain sequences. TCRdb limited this immuneACCESS table to in-frame rearrangements with V and J called. A share of clones is missing; checked studies link under half to unresolved V genes, and the rest is unexplained. That table supplies the V and J calls and clone size; D and trimming were determined from the DNA. This sample comprises 45,000 to 70,000 clones, about 92% of them detected only once. Roughly 5.8% of the sample goes to the ten largest clones.

Specimen: PBMCs. The TCR sequence derives from a woman in her late teens or twenties in good health and CMV-seronegative. The rearranged chain carries TRBV2 and TRBJ2-1; perhaps TRBD1 is the D gene, with 6 bases matching. The CDR3: CASSWDINEQFF. The nucleotide sequence is TGTGCCAGCAGTTGGGACATCAATGAGCAGTTCTTC.